These T cell receptor beta chains were read from a single sample in a study of blood T cell repertoires in COVID-19. Assay: immunoSEQ multiplex PCR; the TCRdb copy retains only in-frame clones and omits some. The sample carries roughly 140,000 clones, about 80% recorded once. Specimen: PBMCs or T cells enriched from blood (not recorded which). The source is a man over 45 who had recovered from COVID-19. CDR3s include the opening cysteine and the closing phenylalanine or tryptophan. Each record gives: V gene, J gene, D gene, CDR3 length, clone size, CDR3 DNA, CDR3 protein. D genes are given only for firm matches. Clone size is shown for a subset of rows, as once, few, many or a class of expanded clone.

V: TRBV7-2
J: TRBJ1-3
D: -
length: 15
size: many
DNA: TGTGCCAGCAGCACCTCAGCGACCTCTGGAAACACCATATATTTT
CDR3: CASSTSATSGNTIYF

V: TRBV2
J: TRBJ1-3
D: -
length: 15
size: -
DNA: TGTGCCAGCAGTGACCAGACACACTCTGGAAACACCATATATTTT
CDR3: CASSDQTHSGNTIYF

V: TRBV10-3
J: TRBJ1-1
D: -
length: 13
size: once
DNA: TGTGCCATCAGTGTAGAATCGAACACTGAAGCTTTCTTT
CDR3: CAISVESNTEAFF

V: TRBV3-1/TRBV3-2
J: TRBJ1-2
D: TRBD1
length: 14
size: once
DNA: TGTGCCAGCAGCCCGCGACAGGGCGGTTATGGCTACACCTTC
CDR3: CASSPRQGGYGYTF

V: TRBV27
J: TRBJ2-7
D: -
length: 13
size: -
DNA: TGTGCCAGCAGTCACGGAGAGTCCTACGAGCAGTACTTC
CDR3: CASSHGESYEQYF

V: TRBV3-1/TRBV3-2
J: TRBJ1-6
D: -
length: 15
size: -
DNA: TGTGCCAGCAGCCCCTGGACAGATTTTAATTCACCCCTCCACTTT
CDR3: CASSPWTDFNSPLHF

V: TRBV12-3/TRBV12-4
J: TRBJ2-7
D: -
length: 12
size: few
DNA: TGTGCCACGGGACACGGCTTCTACGAGCAGTACTTC
CDR3: CATGHGFYEQYF

V: TRBV5-4
J: TRBJ2-1
D: -
length: 15
size: -
DNA: TGTGCCAGCAGCTTGAGCTCCACCCGGTACAATGAGCAGTTCTTC
CDR3: CASSLSSTRYNEQFF

V: TRBV19
J: TRBJ1-5
D: TRBD1
length: 13
size: few
DNA: TGTGCCAGCAGGACAGGGTGGAATCAGCCCCAGCATTTT
CDR3: CASRTGWNQPQHF

V: TRBV7-2
J: TRBJ1-2
D: -
length: 15
size: -
DNA: TGTGCCAGCAGCTTAAAAGACAAGCCAAGCGGCTTCTACACCTTC
CDR3: CASSLKDKPSGFYTF

V: TRBV2
J: TRBJ2-5
D: TRBD1
length: 15
size: -
DNA: TGTGCCAGCAAAAGGGGGCAGGCGGTATTGGAGACCCAGTACTTC
CDR3: CASKRGQAVLETQYF

V: TRBV7-2
J: TRBJ2-3
D: -
length: 14
size: -
DNA: TGTGCCAGCAGTCGGAGTAAAGGGGAAGATACGCAGTATTTT
CDR3: CASSRSKGEDTQYF

V: TRBV2
J: TRBJ2-2
D: TRBD2
length: 15
size: -
DNA: TGTGCCAGCAGTGATAAGGCGGGAGACACCGGGGAGCTGTTTTTT
CDR3: CASSDKAGDTGELFF

V: TRBV30
J: TRBJ1-2
D: TRBD1
length: 14
size: -
DNA: TGTGCCTGGAATTATTACAGGCAGGGGGGAGGCTACACCTTC
CDR3: CAWNYYRQGGGYTF

V: TRBV7-6
J: TRBJ1-1
D: TRBD1
length: 16
size: -
DNA: TGTGCCAGCAGTTCCCGACAGGGACTCATAGGGACTGAAGCTTTCTTT
CDR3: CASSSRQGLIGTEAFF

V: TRBV27
J: TRBJ1-5
D: -
length: 14
size: -
DNA: TGTGCCAGCAGTTTAACAGGGAGGGTTAGTCCCCAGCATTTT
CDR3: CASSLTGRVSPQHF

V: TRBV9
J: TRBJ1-6
D: TRBD1
length: 13
size: -
DNA: TGTGCCAGCAGCAGACAGGGTGATTCACCCCTCCACTTT
CDR3: CASSRQGDSPLHF

V: TRBV6-5
J: TRBJ1-1
D: -
length: 11
size: -
DNA: TGTGCCAGCAGTTCGGAGGCTGAAGCTTTCTTT
CDR3: CASSSEAEAFF

V: TRBV3-1/TRBV3-2
J: TRBJ2-5
D: TRBD1
length: 13
size: -
DNA: TGTGCCAGCAGCCGAAGACAGGGGAAGACCCAGTACTTC
CDR3: CASSRRQGKTQYF

V: TRBV29-1
J: TRBJ1-1
D: -
length: 11
size: -
DNA: TGCAGCGTTACAGTTAACACTGAAGCTTTCTTT
CDR3: CSVTVNTEAFF

V: TRBV5-1
J: TRBJ2-4
D: TRBD2
length: 13
size: -
DNA: TGCGCCAGCAGCCCGGGGGGTGAAAACATTCAGTACTTC
CDR3: CASSPGGENIQYF

V: TRBV4-2
J: TRBJ2-5
D: -
length: 16
size: -
DNA: TGTGCCAGCAGCCAAGATCGTACTCGAGGGCAAGAGACCCAGTACTTC
CDR3: CASSQDRTRGQETQYF

V: TRBV18
J: TRBJ2-1
D: -
length: 14
size: -
DNA: TGTGCCAGCTCACCGGATCTAGCAAGCCATGAGCAGTTCTTC
CDR3: CASSPDLASHEQFF

V: TRBV10-3
J: TRBJ1-4
D: TRBD1
length: 15
size: -
DNA: TGTGCCATCAGTCCCCGGACAGGGACGGGTGAAAAACTGTTTTTT
CDR3: CAISPRTGTGEKLFF

V: TRBV2
J: TRBJ2-7
D: -
length: 14
size: once
DNA: TGTGCCAGCAATATGATAGACACTTCCTACGAGCAGTACTTC
CDR3: CASNMIDTSYEQYF

V: TRBV2
J: TRBJ1-1
D: -
length: 14
size: -
DNA: TGTGCCAGCAGCCATAATAACAGGGACACTGAAGCTTTCTTT
CDR3: CASSHNNRDTEAFF

V: TRBV7-2
J: TRBJ2-3
D: -
length: 17
size: medium-sized
DNA: TGTGCCAGCAGCTCCCTCTCACGGGGTGGCTGGGCAGATACGCAGTATTTT
CDR3: CASSSLSRGGWADTQYF

V: TRBV19
J: TRBJ1-5
D: -
length: 17
size: -
DNA: TGTGCCAGTAGGCGCAGGCCCGTTCATGGTCGGCCTCAGCCCCAGCATTTT
CDR3: CASRRRPVHGRPQPQHF

V: TRBV7-2
J: TRBJ1-5
D: TRBD1
length: 16
size: -
DNA: TGTGCCAGCAGCTTAGCGGGCAAGGGGGCAGGGCAGCCCCAGCATTTT
CDR3: CASSLAGKGAGQPQHF

V: TRBV19
J: TRBJ2-1
D: -
length: 16
size: few
DNA: TGTGCCAGTAGTATTTTACGGGGAAGCTCCTACAATGAGCAGTTCTTC
CDR3: CASSILRGSSYNEQFF

V: TRBV5-4
J: TRBJ1-1
D: -
length: 13
size: -
DNA: TGTGCCAGCAGCTTCCCGGGGAGAACTGAAGCTTTCTTT
CDR3: CASSFPGRTEAFF

V: TRBV6-1
J: TRBJ1-4
D: TRBD1
length: 14
size: -
DNA: TGTGCCAGCAGTGAATGGGCAGGGGGTGAAAAACTGTTTTTT
CDR3: CASSEWAGGEKLFF

V: TRBV15
J: TRBJ1-3
D: -
length: 14
size: -
DNA: TGTGCCACCAGCCAACGGAGCTCTGGAAACACCATATATTTT
CDR3: CATSQRSSGNTIYF

V: TRBV7-9
J: TRBJ2-3
D: TRBD2
length: 18
size: -
DNA: TGTGCCAGCAGCCCTCTGCCCTTCCTAGCGGGGGGCACAGATACGCAGTATTTT
CDR3: CASSPLPFLAGGTDTQYF

V: TRBV12-3/TRBV12-4
J: TRBJ1-6
D: -
length: 12
size: -
DNA: TGTGCCAGCAGTTTAGCAGGGAGACGCCTCCACTTT
CDR3: CASSLAGRRLHF

V: TRBV5-6
J: TRBJ2-7
D: -
length: 15
size: -
DNA: TGTGCCAGCAGCTTGGGACAGCCGGGCGTGGACGAGCAGTACTTC
CDR3: CASSLGQPGVDEQYF

V: TRBV2
J: TRBJ1-2
D: -
length: 13
size: -
DNA: TGTGCCAGCAGTCCTCAGGGGAGCTATGGCTACACCTTC
CDR3: CASSPQGSYGYTF

V: TRBV3-1/TRBV3-2
J: TRBJ2-5
D: TRBD2
length: 16
size: -
DNA: TGTGCCAGCAGCCCCCGTCGTAGCGGGGGGGCGGAGACCCAGTACTTC
CDR3: CASSPRRSGGAETQYF

V: TRBV6-5
J: TRBJ2-4
D: TRBD1
length: 14
size: large
DNA: TGTGCCAGCAGCCGGGACAGGGCCGTAAACATTCAGTACTTC
CDR3: CASSRDRAVNIQYF

V: TRBV5-4
J: TRBJ2-3
D: TRBD2
length: 17
size: -
DNA: TGTGCCAGCAGCCTCGGACTAGCGGGGGGGATCACAGATACGCAGTATTTT
CDR3: CASSLGLAGGITDTQYF

V: TRBV5-1
J: TRBJ2-5
D: -
length: 14
size: -
DNA: TGCGCCAGCAGCTTAGTTCCGGGGGTGGAGACCCAGTACTTC
CDR3: CASSLVPGVETQYF

V: TRBV18
J: TRBJ1-2
D: -
length: 15
size: -
DNA: TGTGCCAGCTCATCCTTCCCGACAGGTGACTATGGCTACACCTTC
CDR3: CASSSFPTGDYGYTF

V: TRBV4-2
J: TRBJ2-1
D: TRBD2
length: 16
size: -
DNA: TGTGCCAGCAGCCAAAATTCCCGGGACTACTACAATGAGCAGTTCTTC
CDR3: CASSQNSRDYYNEQFF

V: TRBV12-3/TRBV12-4
J: TRBJ2-2
D: TRBD1
length: 13
size: -
DNA: TGTGCCAGCAGTGAGGGACAGACCGGGGAGCTGTTTTTT
CDR3: CASSEGQTGELFF

V: TRBV5-6
J: TRBJ1-1
D: TRBD1
length: 13
size: once
DNA: TGTGCCAGCAGCTTGGTGGACAGGGCTGAAGCTTTCTTT
CDR3: CASSLVDRAEAFF

V: TRBV6-5
J: TRBJ1-5
D: TRBD1
length: 15
size: -
DNA: TGTGCCAGCAGTTCCGGACAGGGCCGAGGAGGGCCCCAGCATTTT
CDR3: CASSSGQGRGGPQHF

V: TRBV11-2
J: TRBJ1-6
D: TRBD1
length: 19
size: -
DNA: TGTGCCAGCAGCCCTAGACAGGGTCTCATCGAGACCTATAATTCACCCCTCCACTTT
CDR3: CASSPRQGLIETYNSPLHF

V: TRBV4-2
J: TRBJ1-5
D: -
length: 15
size: once
DNA: TGTGCCAGCAGCCAAGATCTGCAGGGCGGTCAGCCCCAGCATTTT
CDR3: CASSQDLQGGQPQHF